The table lists the clone carrying this T cell receptor (beta chain) with a few counts. Antigen: not known. Sequencing used immunoSEQ version 4 in survey mode. Here immunoSEQ multiplex PCR was the method, and the copy in TCRdb shows in-frame clones only, minus some. The table includes tens of thousands of clones, approximately 80% detected once. This sample is drawn from a study of persistence of HIV-infected CD4 T cells. Cells were stimulated with CMV-infected fibroblast lysates at 10 ug/mL. CD40L/CD69 double-negative CD45RO-high memory CD4+ T cells were collected. Stimulated PBMCs had first been depleted of CD8+ T cells. The CDR3 is made up of 14 amino acids. Trimming shortened V by 6 bases and J by 2 bases, and 13 bases separated the two germline ends. Germline V gene lookup returns CDR1 SNHLY and CDR2 FYNNEI.

The sequencing used CD4+ T cells sorted from PBMCs after approximately 20-hour stimulation, collected from a patient who received antiretroviral therapy. The rearrangement uses TRBV2 and TRBJ1-2; no reliable D call. This sequence was found in an adult man with HIV who was CMV-seropositive. The CDR3 bases are TGTGCCAGCAGCGGTCGGGCAGCCAACTATGGCTACACCTTC. This codes for CASSGRAANYGYTF.